Below, one T cell receptor (beta chain) is given with its context. J was trimmed by 3 bases and V by 4 bases; bases with no gene match: 8. CDR1 is MNHNY, CDR2 SVGAGI, per germline (reference sequence). This CDR3 has 15 residues. Sequencing used immunoSEQ multiplex PCR; TCRdb keeps in-frame clones, though not all of them. The sample lists thousands of clones; roughly 79% were seen once. The data were taken from a study of tissue T cells after allogeneic stem cell transplantation. The V call is TRBV6-6, the J call TRBJ2-7; 8 bases fit TRBD1. This TCR came from a male patient aged 60 or older with steroid-refractory graft-versus-host disease after an allogeneic stem cell transplant. T cells may partly derive from the graft donor. Material: skin, obtained at autopsy. The CDR3 region is CASSSYRGRSYEQYF. The CDR3, as DNA: TGTGCCAGCAGTTCCTACAGGGGGAGAAGCTACGAGCAGTACTTC.